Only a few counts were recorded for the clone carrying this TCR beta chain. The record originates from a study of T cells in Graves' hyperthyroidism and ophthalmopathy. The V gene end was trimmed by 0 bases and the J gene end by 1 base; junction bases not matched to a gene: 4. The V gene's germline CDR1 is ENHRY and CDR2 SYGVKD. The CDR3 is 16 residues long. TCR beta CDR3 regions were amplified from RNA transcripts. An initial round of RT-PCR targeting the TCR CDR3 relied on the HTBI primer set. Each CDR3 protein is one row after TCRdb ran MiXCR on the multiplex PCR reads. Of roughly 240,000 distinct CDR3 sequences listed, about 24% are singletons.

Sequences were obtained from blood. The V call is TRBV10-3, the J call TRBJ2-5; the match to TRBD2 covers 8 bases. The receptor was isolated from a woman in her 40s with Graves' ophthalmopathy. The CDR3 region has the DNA TGTGCCATCAGTGAGTCAAGCGGGAGAGTCCAAGAGACCCAGTACTTC. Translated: CAISESSGRVQETQYF.